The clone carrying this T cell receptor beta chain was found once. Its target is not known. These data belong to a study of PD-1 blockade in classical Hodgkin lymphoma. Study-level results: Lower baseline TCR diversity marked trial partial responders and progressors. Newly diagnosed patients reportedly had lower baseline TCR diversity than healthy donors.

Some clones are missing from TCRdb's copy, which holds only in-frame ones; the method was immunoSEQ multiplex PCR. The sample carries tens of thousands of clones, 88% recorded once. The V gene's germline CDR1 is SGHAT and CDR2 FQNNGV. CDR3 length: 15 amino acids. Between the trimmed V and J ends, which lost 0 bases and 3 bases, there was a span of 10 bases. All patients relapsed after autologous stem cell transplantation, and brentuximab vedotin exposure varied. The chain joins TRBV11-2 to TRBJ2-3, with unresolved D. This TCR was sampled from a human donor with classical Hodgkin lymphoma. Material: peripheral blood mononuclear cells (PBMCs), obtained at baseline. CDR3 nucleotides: TGTGCCAGCAGCTTAGATCTATGGGGTACAGATACGCAGTATTTT. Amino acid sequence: CASSLDLWGTDTQYF.